This TCR beta chain emerged from a study of technical replicates of blood from a handful of donors. Germline lookup yields CDR1 SNHLY and CDR2 FYNNEI. J gave up 5 bases and V 6 bases, and 9 bases lay outside the gene matches. CDR3 size: 15 residues. The repertoire was sequenced with immunoSEQ multiplex PCR; TCRdb's copy has only in-frame clones and lacks some. The sample holds about 66,000 clones, 88% seen once. The clonotype originates from a human donor in good health. Some clones in this sample may be carry-over from other donors' samples. J is TRBJ2-2 and V is TRBV2, with 7 bases identical to TRBD1. The sequenced material came from PBMCs. CDR3 sequence reads: CASSRTGAVTGELFF. CDR3 DNA sequence: TGTGCCAGCAGCAGGACAGGCGCAGTTACCGGGGAGCTGTTTTTT.